This T cell receptor beta chain came from a study of beta chain features in type 1 diabetes. For this clone: The antigen is unknown.

Expressed TCRB transcripts were sequenced because the isolated RNA had all been reverse transcribed beforehand. TCRdb keeps only in-frame clones here, not all; method: immunoSEQ multiplex PCR. The profile covers 130,000 or so clones, with approximately 10% appearing a single time and 0.75% taken by the ten largest. This CDR3 is 15 amino acids long. Trimming took 1 base from V and 4 from J; bases not matched to a gene: 4. The V gene's germline CDR1 is SGHAT and CDR2 FQNNGV. Study-wide results and limits: Significant though moderate, a shortening of TCRB CDR3s appeared in all four CD4+ subsets of Type 1 diabetes patients.

The J gene is TRBJ2-5, the V gene TRBV11-2; 9 bases match TRBD2. The sequence derives from a man aged 25 to 45 with type 1 diabetes. The specimen sequenced was central memory CD4+ T cells from blood. In DNA, the CDR3 is TGTGCCAGCAGCTTAGCAGGACTAGCGTTAGAGACCCAGTACTTC. Its protein product is CASSLAGLALETQYF.